Listed here are 21 T cell receptor beta chains from one sample, sequenced in a study of T cells after yellow fever vaccination. TCRdb re-called the 5' RACE reads with MiXCR, one entry per CDR3 protein. The sample lists about 360,000 distinct CDR3 sequences, approximately 6% occurring once. The material was PBMCs, obtained 5 days after the yellow fever booster vaccination. Receptors were obtained from a man aged 25-45 years who received the YFV17D yellow fever vaccine.

The chain uses TRBV27 and TRBJ2-3; 9 nucleotides line up with TRBD2. Germline CDR1 reads MNHEY; CDR2 reads SMNVEV (reference sequence). This CDR3 has 16 residues. The J segment lost 4 bases and the V segment lost 3 bases, leaving 8 bases of the junction unmatched. CDR3 DNA: TGTGCCAGCAGTTTTGGGTCTAGCGGGACCTCAGATACGCAGTATTTT. Amino acid sequence: CASSFGSSGTSDTQYF.

The rearrangement uses TRBV20-1 and TRBJ2-7; D is unresolved. Trimming removed 2 bases from V and 6 bases from J, with 8 bases in between. Germline loops: CDR1 DFQATT, CDR2 SNEGSKA (reference sequence). The CDR3 extends over 11 amino acids. CDR3 DNA sequence: TGCAGTGCTAGATCCAAAACCGAGCAGTACTTC. Its protein product is CSARSKTEQYF.

This clonotype has more than one count but fewer than ten. The rearrangement links TRBV20-1 to TRBJ2-5; D is unclear. The CDR3 spans 13 residues. Trimming stripped 7 bases from V and 0 bases from J, with 12 bases between. In germline, CDR1 is DFQATT, CDR2 SNEGSKA (reference sequence). For the CDR3, the DNA is TGCAGTGTTGGCAGGCAGTACCAAGAGACCCAGTACTTC. It encodes CSVGRQYQETQYF.

J is TRBJ2-6 and V is TRBV18; possibly TRBD2 for D (6 bases). The ends were cut back, 1 base at V and 3 bases at J, with 7 bases in the middle. The germline gives CDR1 KGHSH, CDR2 LQKENI. The CDR3 spans 15 residues. The CDR3 region is CASSPRRDGANVLTF. CDR3 sequence (DNA): TGTGCCAGCTCACCACGGAGGGATGGGGCCAACGTCCTGACTTTC.

This chain links TRBV6-1 with TRBJ2-7, with a possible D match to TRBD2 (5 bases). The V end lost 4 bases, the J end lost 0 bases, and 10 bases lay between the germline ends. CDR3 size: 14 residues. Per the germline V gene, CDR1 is MNHNS and CDR2 is SASEGT. The CDR3 nucleotides are TGTGCCAGCAGTGTAGGACTGAACTCCTACGAGCAGTACTTC. This translates into CASSVGLNSYEQYF.

This clonotype showed up just a few times. The V call is TRBV20-1, the J call TRBJ1-5, with a weak D call TRBD1 (5 bases). V lost 1 base and J 0 bases, leaving 10 bases between the germline ends. The CDR3 covers 15 residues. Looked up from germline, CDR1 is DFQATT and CDR2 is SNEGSKA (reference sequence). The CDR3 DNA reads TGCAGTGCTAGAGCTCTCGGGACTAGCAATCAGCCCCAGCATTTT. Translated: CSARALGTSNQPQHF.

The chain is built from TRBV7-2 and TRBJ2-3; D perhaps matches TRBD2 (6 bases). This CDR3 has 13 residues. Trimming took off 8 bases at V and 5 bases at J, with 14 bases between the two ends. CDR1 is SGHTA, CDR2 FQGNSA, per germline. DNA for the CDR3: TGTGCCAGCGGGGGGACCACGAGAGATACGCAGTATTTT. It is translated as CASGGTTRDTQYF.

This clonotype was seen only a few times. This rearrangement joins TRBV24-1 to TRBJ1-2; no clear D gene. Trimming left V 3 bases short and J 0 bases short, with 4 bases between. Per the germline V gene, CDR1 is KGHDR and CDR2 is SFDVKD. CDR3 length: 13 amino acids. CDR3 coding DNA: TGTGCCACCAGTGATGAATCTAACTATGGCTACACCTTC. This codes for CATSDESNYGYTF.

V is TRBV30 and J is TRBJ2-1, with 14 bases fitting TRBD2. In germline, CDR1 is GTSNPN, CDR2 SVGIG (reference sequence). There are 19 residues in the CDR3. After removal of 2 bases from V and 8 bases from J, the junction contained 17 bases not matched to a gene. Here the CDR3 DNA reads TGTGCCTGGAGTCCCGAAAGACCGAGACTAGCGGGAGGGCCTGATGAGCAGTTCTTC. Residues: CAWSPERPRLAGGPDEQFF.

This clonotype occurred many times. The chain is built from TRBV5-1 and TRBJ2-7; weak D call: TRBD1 (6 bases). The CDR3 contains 14 residues. Germline loops: CDR1 SGHRS, CDR2 YFSETQ. Trimming cost V 4 bases and J 2 bases, with 13 bases left between them. The CDR3 region is CASSGRAGAYEQYF. The CDR3 DNA is TGCGCCAGCAGCGGACGAGCAGGGGCCTACGAGCAGTACTTC.

This clonotype has a handful of counts. The chain employs TRBV19 and TRBJ2-5; 11 nucleotides match TRBD2. V was clipped by 5 bases and J by 4 bases; unmatched bases: 6. The length of the CDR3 is 15 residues. Germline lookup yields CDR1 LNHDA and CDR2 SQIVND (reference sequence). The chain's CDR3 is CASSLLAGDIETQYF. The CDR3 nucleotides read TGTGCCAGTAGTCTACTAGCGGGAGACATAGAGACCCAGTACTTC.

A few counts support this clonotype. V usage is TRBV10-3 and J usage is TRBJ2-1; possible D gene TRBD2, 6 bases. Germline V gives CDR1 ENHRY, CDR2 SYGVKD. Deletions cut 6 bases from V and 8 bases from J, with 14 bases between. The length of the CDR3 is 13 residues. CDR3 residues: CAIRTRLFDEQFF. The CDR3 DNA is TGTGCCATCAGGACTAGATTATTCGATGAGCAGTTCTTC.

This clonotype was recorded at least ten times. The V call is TRBV9, the J call TRBJ2-5, with D perhaps matching TRBD2 (6 bases). The CDR3 is 14 amino acids. The germline V gene has CDR1 SGDLS and CDR2 YYNGEE. Trimming pared 0 bases from V and 1 base from J, leaving 7 bases between. CDR3 sequence (DNA): TGTGCCAGCAGCGTAGGTAGCGGCCAAGAGACCCAGTACTTC. Translated: CASSVGSGQETQYF.

The rearrangement joins TRBV6-2 or TRBV6-3 to TRBJ2-2; D remains ambiguous. Looked up from germline, CDR1 is MNHEY and CDR2 is SVGEGT. V was pared by 1 base and J by 5 bases, with 8 bases between. The CDR3 sequence is 14 residues long. CDR3 nucleotide sequence: TGTGCCAGCAGTTACTTGGTGAAGACCGGGGAGCTGTTTTTT. Its translation is CASSYLVKTGELFF.

The gene calls are TRBV19 and TRBJ2-2, with 7 bases identical to TRBD2. Germline values: CDR1 LNHDA, CDR2 SQIVND (reference sequence). With 5 bases clipped from V and 2 bases from J, the junction kept 11 bases outside the gene matches. This CDR3 region has 17 residues. CDR3 loop: CASSFPAGAINTGELFF. The CDR3 nucleotides read TGTGCCAGTAGTTTTCCCGCGGGAGCCATCAACACCGGGGAGCTGTTTTTT.

This clonotype was seen a few times. The rearrangement joins TRBV10-3 to TRBJ2-5, with 8 nucleotides matching TRBD2. Germline values: CDR1 ENHRY, CDR2 SYGVKD. This CDR3 region has 15 residues. V lost 6 bases and J lost 4; bases outside the gene matches: 10. The CDR3 is CAISPTLAGRETQYF. CDR3 in DNA: TGTGCCATCAGCCCAACCCTAGCGGGTCGAGAGACCCAGTACTTC.

This clonotype was detected a few times. This chain joins TRBV5-8 and TRBJ1-2; the match to TRBD1 covers 8 bases. The CDR3 consists of 15 residues. Germline trimming cut 4 bases from V and 4 bases from J; bases unmatched to any gene: 9. Germline CDR1 is SGHTS and CDR2 is YDEGEE. CDR3 in amino acids: CASSAHRGFSYGYTF. The CDR3 region has the DNA TGTGCCAGCAGCGCTCACAGGGGGTTTTCCTATGGCTACACCTTC.

This clonotype has just a few counts. The chain combines TRBV6-2 or TRBV6-3 with TRBJ1-4; TRBD1 might be the D (6 bases). Trimming removed 6 bases at V and 13 bases at J, with 18 bases between. There are 13 residues in the CDR3. Germline CDR1 MNHEY, CDR2 SVGEGT. CDR3: CASSPTGFKGLFF. The CDR3 nucleotides are TGTGCCAGCAGCCCGACAGGTTTCAAGGGACTGTTTTTT.

This clonotype has more than one count but fewer than ten. The chain joins TRBV5-6 to TRBJ2-6, with TRBD1 as a possible D gene (7 bases). CDR3 length: 19 amino acids. The V end lost 3 bases, the J end lost 1 base, and 20 bases lay between the germline ends. Germline CDR1 is SGHDT and CDR2 is YYEEEE. Written as DNA, the CDR3 is TGTGCCAGCAGCTCTACGGGTCGGAGGGGGCCTTCTGGGGCCAACGTCCTGACTTTC. Residues: CASSSTGRRGPSGANVLTF.

This clonotype was recorded many times. This chain links TRBV12-3 or TRBV12-4 with TRBJ2-2, with 9 bases that match TRBD2. The trim removed 6 bases at V and 2 bases at J, leaving 4 bases unmatched. The CDR3 runs to 15 residues. The CDR3 DNA is TGTGCCAGCAGGCCGGGACTAGCCAACACCGGGGAGCTGTTTTTT. It encodes CASRPGLANTGELFF.

This clonotype was counted between two and nine times. The chain recombines TRBV29-1 with TRBJ2-5; no definite D call. Trimming took 8 bases from V and 4 from J, leaving 14 bases between them. In germline, CDR1 is SQVTM, CDR2 ANQGSEA. The CDR3 extends over 12 amino acids. The CDR3 sequence is CSLGFPGETQYF. The CDR3 DNA follows: TGCAGCTTAGGGTTCCCAGGAGAGACCCAGTACTTC.